One sample yielded the 15 T cell receptor beta chains listed below, sequenced in a study of T-cell reconstitution after alpha-beta-depleted transplantation in children. Unique molecular identifiers were incorporated when the TCRbeta library was constructed. TCRdb redid the calling of the PCR reads with MiXCR, one entry per CDR3 protein. The sample holds 450,000 to 600,000 distinct CDR3 sequences, approximately 32% seen once. The sample in question was PBMCs from the stem cell graft donor, obtained from the stem cell graft. The origin of the receptors is a human donor who donated a stem cell graft to a child with aplastic anemia.

J is TRBJ2-5 and V is TRBV7-2; D possibly corresponds to TRBD2 (6 bases). Germline-derived CDR1 and CDR2 are SGHTA and FQGNSA. V lost 1 base and J 5 bases, leaving 11 bases between the germline ends. The CDR3 contains 14 residues. CDR3 nucleotide sequence: TGTGCCAGCAGCTTAGGACCCGGGAGTGAGACCCAGTACTTC. It specifies CASSLGPGSETQYF. Complete variable domain (other parts from reference TRBV7-2 and TRBJ2-5): GAGVSQSPSNKVTEKGKDVELRCDPISGHTALYWYRQSLGQGLEFLIYFQGNSAPDKSGLPSDRFSAERTGGSVSTLTIQRTQQEDSAVYLCASSLGPGSETQYFGPGTRLLVL.

The chain combines TRBV27 with TRBJ2-4; 7 bases map to TRBD1. Trimming took 2 bases from V and 6 from J; bases not matched to a gene: 7. The length of the CDR3 is 15 residues. CDR1 MNHEY and CDR2 SMNVEV come from the germline V gene (reference sequence). The CDR3 loop reads CASSLVQGTGNIQYF. In DNA, the CDR3 is TGTGCCAGCAGTTTAGTACAGGGGACGGGAAACATTCAGTACTTC.

The chain links TRBV19 to TRBJ1-2, with D possibly being TRBD1 (6 bases). CDR3 length: 13 residues. Trimming removed 7 bases from V and 1 base from J, with 10 bases in between. The V gene's germline CDR1 is LNHDA and CDR2 SQIVND (reference sequence). This chain's CDR3 is CASTKDSNYGYTF. The CDR3 coding sequence is TGTGCCAGTACTAAGGACAGTAACTATGGCTACACCTTC.

The V call is TRBV19, the J call TRBJ2-1; 7 bases match TRBD2. V was clipped by 5 bases and J by 3 bases; unmatched bases: 10. CDR3 size: 16 residues. Germline CDR1 LNHDA, CDR2 SQIVND (reference sequence). CDR3 sequence reads: CASSVAGTTLYNEQFF. CDR3 DNA sequence: TGTGCCAGTAGTGTAGCCGGGACTACGCTCTACAATGAGCAGTTCTTC.

The sample holds one count of this clonotype. The rearrangement links TRBV11-2 to TRBJ2-5; 8 positions agree with TRBD2. This CDR3 has 16 amino acids. V shed 4 bases and J 9 bases; nucleotides not matched to a gene: 16. The V gene's germline CDR1 is SGHAT and CDR2 FQNNGV. The chain's CDR3 is CASSSGGRGTTSPQYF. CDR3 nucleotide sequence: TGTGCCAGCAGCTCGGGGGGGAGAGGGACTACCTCCCCCCAGTACTTC.

The V call is TRBV7-9, the J call TRBJ1-2; D possibly corresponds to TRBD1 (6 bases). Germline V gives CDR1 SEHNR, CDR2 FQNEAQ (reference sequence). Trimming took off 4 bases at V and 2 bases at J, with 14 bases between the two ends. CDR3 length: 15 amino acids. The CDR3 DNA reads TGTGCCAGCAGCTCGACCGGGACACCCAACTATGGCTACACCTTC. This codes for CASSSTGTPNYGYTF. The whole variable domain, remainder taken from reference TRBV7-9 and TRBJ1-2, is DTGVSQNPRHKITKRGQNVTFRCDPISEHNRLYWYRQTLGQGPEFLTYFQNEAQLEKSRLLSDRFSAERPKGSFSTLEIQRTEQGDSAMYLCASSSTGTPNYGYTFGSGTRLTVV.

This clonotype was counted a few times. The chain carries TRBV29-1 and TRBJ2-7, with 10 positions matching TRBD1. The V segment lost 4 bases and the J segment 7 bases; nucleotides outside the gene matches: 7. The CDR3 extends over 13 amino acids. The germline V gene encodes CDR1 SQVTM and CDR2 ANQGSEA. The chain's CDR3 is CSVAGTGVGEQYF. In DNA, the CDR3 is TGCAGCGTTGCTGGGACAGGGGTTGGAGAGCAGTACTTC.

The table lists this clonotype with a count of one. This chain uses TRBV6-1 with TRBJ2-7, with TRBD2 identical over 11 bases. V shed 6 bases and J 4 bases; nucleotides not matched to a gene: 14. Germline assignment: CDR1 MNHNS and CDR2 SASEGT. This CDR3 contains 17 residues. The CDR3 region has the DNA TGTGCCAGCAGGGAAAAAACTAGCGGGAGCCGACCGTACGAGCAGTACGTC. It encodes CASREKTSGSRPYEQYV.

The chain recombines TRBV20-1 with TRBJ2-6; 13 bases align to TRBD2. In germline, CDR1 is DFQATT, CDR2 SNEGSKA (reference sequence). The CDR3 has 16 amino acids. Trimming removed 6 bases from V and 2 bases from J; junction bases left unmatched: 4. CDR3 bases: TGCAGTGCCGGACTAGCGGGGGTTACTGGGGCCAACGTCCTGACTTTC. Translating gives CSAGLAGVTGANVLTF.

This clonotype was detected only a few times. The rearrangement uses TRBV28 and TRBJ1-2, with TRBD1 matching 10 bases. Germline assignment: CDR1 MDHEN and CDR2 SYDVKM. The CDR3 totals 14 residues. Trimming cost V 8 bases and J 5 bases; bases outside gene matches: 8. This CDR3 is CASCGQGVWYGYTF. In DNA form, the CDR3 reads TGTGCCAGCTGTGGACAGGGGGTATGGTATGGCTACACCTTC.

This clonotype was recorded only once. The rearrangement links TRBV11-3 to TRBJ1-5; 9 nucleotides match TRBD1. Germline CDR1 reads SGHNT; CDR2 reads YENEEA. The ends lost 10 bases at V and 8 bases at J; junction bases unmatched: 12. The CDR3 extends over 14 amino acids. The CDR3 bases are TGTGCCACCCGGGACAGGGAGAAGGAGAAGCCCCAGCATTTT. Protein sequence: CATRDREKEKPQHF.

V gene TRBV27 combines with J gene TRBJ2-7, with D perhaps TRBD1 (8 bases). This CDR3 spans 14 amino acids. The germline V gene has CDR1 MNHEY and CDR2 SMNVEV (reference sequence). Trimming removed 5 bases at V and 0 bases at J, with 11 bases between. CDR3 in DNA: TGTGCCAGCAGTAACAGGGGGGGCTCCTACGAGCAGTACTTC. Residues: CASSNRGGSYEQYF.

This chain joins TRBV7-2 and TRBJ2-7, with TRBD2 as a possible D gene (5 bases). The CDR3 runs 13 residues. Between the trimmed V and J ends, which lost 4 bases and 3 bases, there was a span of 10 bases. CDR1 is SGHTA and CDR2 is FQGNSA in the germline V gene. The DNA for the CDR3 is TGTGCCAGCAGCTCCCAAAGCGGCTACGAGCAGTACTTC. This gives the protein CASSSQSGYEQYF.

This clonotype has a handful of counts. This chain links TRBV30 with TRBJ1-2; TRBD1 matches at 9 bases. The CDR3 is 13 residues long. CDR1 GTSNPN and CDR2 SVGIG come from the germline V gene (reference sequence). The junction had 7 bases not matched to a gene; V was cut back by 7 bases and J by 4 bases. In DNA form, the CDR3 reads TGTGCCTCAACAGGGGGCTACCTCTATGGCTACACCTTC. This encodes CASTGGYLYGYTF.

V is TRBV9 and J is TRBJ2-5; D is perhaps TRBD1 or TRBD2 (5 bases each). CDR3 length: 15 amino acids. Per germline, CDR1 SGDLS and CDR2 YYNGEE. V lost 0 bases to trimming and J lost 0 bases, with 9 bases between them. CDR3 in amino acids: CASSVGDPDQETQYF. In DNA, the CDR3 is TGTGCCAGCAGCGTAGGGGACCCGGACCAAGAGACCCAGTACTTC.